One sample yielded the 28 T cell receptor beta chains listed below, sequenced in a study of blood T cell repertoires in COVID-19. TCRdb's table, derived via immunoSEQ multiplex PCR, lists solely in-frame clones and lacks some. In the table there are around 54,000 clones, approximately 80% of which are singletons. Source material: peripheral blood. Source of these receptors: a woman aged 55-70 years with acute or convalescent COVID-19.

This chain joins TRBV7-2 and TRBJ1-5; 9 bases are shared with TRBD1. Germline V gene lookup returns CDR1 SGHTA and CDR2 FQGNSA. The CDR3 extends over 16 amino acids. Trimming cost V 3 bases and J 1 base; bases outside gene matches: 4. CDR3: CASSFTGGQSNQPQHF. DNA for the CDR3: TGTGCCAGCAGCTTTACAGGGGGCCAGAGCAATCAGCCCCAGCATTTT.

The V gene is TRBV3-1 (or the pseudogene TRBV3-2), the J gene TRBJ2-1, with 9 bases lining up with TRBD1. Germline loops: CDR1 LGHDT, CDR2 YNNKEL (reference sequence). V lost 3 bases and J lost 5; bases outside the gene matches: 5. This CDR3 spans 15 amino acids. CDR3 nucleotide sequence: TGTGCCAGCAGCCATTCGGGGACAGGGCACAATGAGCAGTTCTTC. Its translation is CASSHSGTGHNEQFF.

This sequence joins TRBV7-9 and TRBJ2-2; D is unresolved. The germline gives CDR1 SEHNR, CDR2 FQNEAQ (reference sequence). This CDR3 is 14 amino acids long. The V end was cut by 5 bases, the J end by 6 bases, with 13 bases between. The CDR3 DNA follows: TGTGCCAGCAGCCCTTCACCGCAGTCCGGGGAGCTGTTTTTT. Amino acid sequence: CASSPSPQSGELFF. Together with reference TRBV7-9 and TRBJ2-2, the CDR3 gives the full variable domain: DTGVSQNPRHKITKRGQNVTFRCDPISEHNRLYWYRQTLGQGPEFLTYFQNEAQLEKSRLLSDRFSAERPKGSFSTLEIQRTEQGDSAMYLCASSPSPQSGELFFGEGSRLTVL.

This clone was detected only a few times. The gene calls are TRBV7-3 and TRBJ2-1; the match to TRBD1 covers 9 bases. V gave up 2 bases and J gave up 1 base; unmatched junction bases: 3. Germline V gives CDR1 SGHTA, CDR2 FQGTGA. The CDR3 extends over 16 amino acids. The CDR3 reads CASSLLGTGSYNEQFF. As DNA, the CDR3 is TGTGCCAGCAGCTTACTTGGGACAGGGTCCTACAATGAGCAGTTCTTC.

The CDR3 DNA follows: TGTGCCAGCAGCTCCCAGGGGCAGGGGAATGAAAAACTGTTTTTT. Residues: CASSSQGQGNEKLFF. The rearrangement joins TRBV7-9 to TRBJ1-4, with a weak D call TRBD1 (6 bases). Germline-derived CDR1 and CDR2 are SEHNR and FQNEAQ (reference sequence). The V end lost 4 bases, the J end lost 5 bases, and 14 bases lay between the germline ends. This CDR3 has 15 amino acids.

The rearrangement uses TRBV5-1 and TRBJ2-5; 9 positions match TRBD1. V gave up 0 bases and J gave up 5 bases; unmatched junction bases: 8. The CDR3 loop spans 16 amino acids. Germline V lookup: CDR1 SGHRS, CDR2 YFSETQ. CDR3 sequence (DNA): TGCGCCAGCAGCTTGGACCCGGGACAGGGAAGGGAGACCCAGTACTTC. Residues: CASSLDPGQGRETQYF.

The J gene is TRBJ1-6, the V gene TRBV6-5; D perhaps matches TRBD1 (5 bases). V gave up 6 bases and J gave up 9 bases, with 15 bases separating them. CDR1 is MNHEY, CDR2 SVGAGI, per germline. The CDR3 runs 14 residues. The CDR3 DNA sequence: TGTGCCAGCAGACAGGACACGAAGCTTTCACCCCTCCACTTT. Protein sequence: CASRQDTKLSPLHF.

The table lists this clone with a count of one. This chain uses TRBV9 with TRBJ1-2, with D unresolved. Per germline, CDR1 SGDLS and CDR2 YYNGEE. Deletions cut 2 bases from V and 2 bases from J, with 10 bases between. The CDR3 is 14 amino acids. The CDR3 loop reads CASSVEGRNYGYTF. As DNA, the CDR3 is TGTGCCAGCAGCGTCGAGGGTAGGAACTATGGCTACACCTTC. The entire variable domain, with the rest obtained from reference TRBV9 and TRBJ1-2, is as follows: DSGVTQTPKHLITATGQRVTLRCSPRSGDLSVYWYQQSLDQGLQFLIQYYNGEERAKGNILERFSAQQFPDLHSELNLSSLELGDSALYFCASSVEGRNYGYTFGSGTRLTVV.

This clone was counted a few times. The V call is TRBV3-1 (or the pseudogene TRBV3-2), the J call TRBJ2-5; D may be TRBD1 (6 bases). Germline V gene lookup returns CDR1 LGHDT and CDR2 YNNKEL (reference sequence). The CDR3 runs to 15 residues. V shed 5 bases and J shed 2 bases, with 15 bases lying between them. CDR3 loop: CASSSRGPRQETQYF. The CDR3 DNA reads TGTGCCAGCAGCTCCAGGGGCCCCAGACAAGAGACCCAGTACTTC.

Here the CDR3 DNA reads TGTGCCAGCAGCTTGGTGCAGGGATTGGTGTATGGCTACACCTTC. This sequence encodes CASSLVQGLVYGYTF. The chain employs TRBV5-5 and TRBJ1-2, with D tentatively TRBD1 (5 bases). CDR1 SGHKS and CDR2 YYEKEE come from the germline V gene (reference sequence). There are 15 residues in the CDR3. V dropped 0 bases and J dropped 5 bases, with 14 bases sitting between them.

The V call is TRBV5-1, the J call TRBJ2-1; 13 positions match TRBD2. The CDR3 consists of 17 residues. Germline V gene sequence: CDR1 SGHRS, CDR2 YFSETQ. The trim removed 3 bases at V and 3 bases at J, leaving 6 bases unmatched. CDR3 protein: CASSWGLAGRDYNEQFF. In DNA, the CDR3 is TGCGCCAGCAGCTGGGGACTAGCGGGACGTGACTACAATGAGCAGTTCTTC.

The chain uses TRBV7-8 and TRBJ2-3, with D tentatively TRBD1 (6 bases). CDR3 length equals 15 residues. Trimming removed 5 bases from V and 2 bases from J, with 14 bases in between. Germline V gene lookup returns CDR1 SGHVS and CDR2 FQNEAQ. The CDR3 DNA reads as TGTGCCAGCAGCCCATTGGACAGAACCACAGATACGCAGTATTTT. It codes for CASSPLDRTTDTQYF.

The rearrangement joins TRBV2 to TRBJ1-5; 8 bases are a match to TRBD1. V was pared by 11 bases and J by 0 bases, with 12 bases of the junction left unmatched. CDR1 and CDR2 (germline): SNHLY, FYNNEI. The length of the CDR3 is 16 residues. Here the CDR3 reads CAGKGAGGNSNQPQHF. As DNA, the CDR3 is TGTGCCGGAAAGGGGGCAGGGGGCAATAGCAATCAGCCCCAGCATTTT.

This clone was observed a few times. This rearrangement joins TRBV5-1 to TRBJ2-7; 8 bases match TRBD1. Germline values: CDR1 SGHRS, CDR2 YFSETQ. V lost 6 bases and J lost 2; bases outside the gene matches: 10. CDR3 size: 15 residues. For the CDR3, the DNA is TGCGCCAGCAAAAGGACGACAGGGGACACCTACGAGCAGTACTTC. Translated, it gives CASKRTTGDTYEQYF.

The V call is TRBV5-1, the J call TRBJ2-7; 10 bases are shared with TRBD1. J lost 5 bases, V lost 4 bases, and 6 bases had no gene match. This CDR3 spans 14 amino acids. CDR1 and CDR2 from the germline V gene are SGHRS and YFSETQ. The CDR3: CASSRGQGINEQYF. The CDR3 DNA follows: TGCGCCAGCAGCAGGGGACAGGGGATAAACGAGCAGTACTTC.

The chain joins TRBV3-1 (or the pseudogene TRBV3-2) to TRBJ1-6, with D unresolved. CDR3 length: 14 amino acids. V lost 0 bases to trimming and J lost 7 bases, with 7 bases between them. CDR1 LGHDT and CDR2 YNNKEL come from the germline V gene (reference sequence). The DNA for the CDR3 is TGTGCCAGCAGCCAAGAGGCGGAGAATTCACCCCTCCACTTT. Translating gives CASSQEAENSPLHF.

The chain links TRBV19 to TRBJ2-2; D gene ambiguous. The CDR3 has 14 residues. Per the germline V gene, CDR1 is LNHDA and CDR2 is SQIVND (reference sequence). Between the trimmed V and J ends, which lost 1 base and 7 bases, there was a span of 10 bases. DNA for the CDR3: TGTGCCAGTAGTATAGGTCCAGGTAGCGGGGAGCTGTTTTTT. It encodes CASSIGPGSGELFF.

V is TRBV19 and J is TRBJ1-1; 7 bases align to TRBD1. The CDR3 covers 13 residues. Trimming took 8 bases from V and 6 from J; bases not matched to a gene: 9. CDR1 and CDR2 from the germline V gene are LNHDA and SQIVND (reference sequence). The CDR3 loop reads CASLTGSTAEAFF. The CDR3, as DNA: TGTGCCAGTCTGACAGGGTCAACAGCTGAAGCTTTCTTT.

The chain has TRBV19 and TRBJ2-1, with 13 nucleotides matching TRBD2. The CDR3 sequence is 15 residues long. V lost 4 bases and J lost 7; bases outside the gene matches: 4. Germline values: CDR1 LNHDA, CDR2 SQIVND (reference sequence). CDR3 sequence reads: CASSRTSGSSNEQFF. In DNA form, the CDR3 reads TGTGCCAGTAGTAGGACTAGCGGGAGTTCGAATGAGCAGTTCTTC.

This rearrangement joins TRBV28 to TRBJ1-5; the match to TRBD1 covers 7 bases. The CDR3 spans 14 residues. V was clipped by 11 bases and J by 4 bases; unmatched bases: 11. The V gene's germline CDR1 is MDHEN and CDR2 SYDVKM. The CDR3 protein is CAGTGTEPNQPQHF. CDR3 in DNA: TGTGCCGGAACCGGGACAGAACCTAATCAGCCCCAGCATTTT.

This clone was seen just once. The chain recombines TRBV7-3 with TRBJ2-3; 12 nucleotides match TRBD2. The CDR3 spans 15 residues. Germline-derived CDR1 and CDR2 are SGHTA and FQGTGA. After removal of 5 bases from V and 6 bases from J, the junction contained 6 bases not matched to a gene. The CDR3 is CASSPLAGGEDTQYF. The DNA of the CDR3 is TGTGCCAGCAGCCCACTAGCGGGGGGAGAGGATACGCAGTATTTT.

This chain uses TRBV7-8 with TRBJ1-6; D might be TRBD1 (6 bases). The CDR3 has 15 residues. The germline gives CDR1 SGHVS, CDR2 FQNEAQ. Trimming pared 5 bases from V and 5 bases from J, leaving 13 bases between. The CDR3 region is CASSPGTSNNSPLHF. The CDR3 DNA reads as TGTGCCAGCAGCCCCGGGACATCTAATAATTCACCCCTCCACTTT.

The chain carries TRBV9 and TRBJ2-1; TRBD2 aligns across 12 bases. With 4 bases clipped from V and 6 bases from J, the junction kept 8 bases outside the gene matches. This CDR3 has 16 amino acids. Germline-derived CDR1 and CDR2 are SGDLS and YYNGEE. The CDR3 spells CASSPLAGGPGNEQFF. The CDR3 DNA sequence: TGTGCCAGCAGCCCCCTAGCGGGGGGGCCTGGCAATGAGCAGTTCTTC.

The CDR3 sequence: CASSQQLGGGRYEQYF. CDR3 sequence (DNA): TGTGCCAGCAGCCAACAACTCGGGGGCGGGAGGTACGAGCAGTACTTC. The chain carries TRBV14 and TRBJ2-7; TRBD2 matches 8 bases. V was clipped by 2 bases and J by 4 bases; unmatched bases: 10. The CDR3 is 16 residues long. In germline, CDR1 is SGHDN, CDR2 FVKESK.

The rearrangement uses TRBV5-4 and TRBJ1-2; 8 bases are shared with TRBD1. CDR3 length: 14 residues. CDR1 and CDR2 from the germline V gene are SGHNT and YYREEE (reference sequence). V gave up 4 bases and J gave up 2 bases; unmatched junction bases: 4. The CDR3 DNA is TGTGCCAGCAGCGAGCGACAGGGGAACTATGGCTACACCTTC. Residues: CASSERQGNYGYTF.

The chain has TRBV11-2 and TRBJ2-2; D might be TRBD1 (5 bases). Germline CDR1 is SGHAT and CDR2 is FQNNGV. Trimming cost V 6 bases and J 0 bases, with 11 bases left between them. The CDR3 runs 15 residues. The CDR3, as DNA: TGTGCCAGCAGAAATCGACAGACGAACACCGGGGAGCTGTTTTTT. Its protein is CASRNRQTNTGELFF. The full variable domain, with the rest looked up from reference TRBV11-2 and TRBJ2-2, is EAGVAQSPRYKIIEKRQSVAFWCNPISGHATLYWYQQILGQGPKLLIQFQNNGVVDDSQLPKDRFSAERLKGVDSTLKIQPAKLEDSAVYLCASRNRQTNTGELFFGEGSRLTVL.

The V call is TRBV28, the J call TRBJ1-3, with D possibly TRBD1 on 6 matching bases. The V gene's germline CDR1 is MDHEN and CDR2 SYDVKM. The V gene lost 2 bases and the J gene lost 4 bases, with 21 bases spanning the gap. The CDR3 consists of 18 residues. CDR3 amino acids: CASSLRVGQSWRGNTIYF. As DNA, the CDR3 is TGTGCCAGCAGTTTAAGGGTGGGACAATCCTGGCGGGGAAACACCATATATTTT.

Only one count was recorded for this clone. The CDR3 DNA reads as TGTGCCTCCCAACGGGGGGGAGTCAACTATGGCTACACCTTC. As protein: CASQRGGVNYGYTF. The chain employs TRBV30 and TRBJ1-2; a possible D gene is TRBD1 (5 bases). The germline gives CDR1 GTSNPN, CDR2 SVGIG (reference sequence). The length of the CDR3 is 14 residues. V gave up 7 bases and J gave up 2 bases, with 17 bases separating them.